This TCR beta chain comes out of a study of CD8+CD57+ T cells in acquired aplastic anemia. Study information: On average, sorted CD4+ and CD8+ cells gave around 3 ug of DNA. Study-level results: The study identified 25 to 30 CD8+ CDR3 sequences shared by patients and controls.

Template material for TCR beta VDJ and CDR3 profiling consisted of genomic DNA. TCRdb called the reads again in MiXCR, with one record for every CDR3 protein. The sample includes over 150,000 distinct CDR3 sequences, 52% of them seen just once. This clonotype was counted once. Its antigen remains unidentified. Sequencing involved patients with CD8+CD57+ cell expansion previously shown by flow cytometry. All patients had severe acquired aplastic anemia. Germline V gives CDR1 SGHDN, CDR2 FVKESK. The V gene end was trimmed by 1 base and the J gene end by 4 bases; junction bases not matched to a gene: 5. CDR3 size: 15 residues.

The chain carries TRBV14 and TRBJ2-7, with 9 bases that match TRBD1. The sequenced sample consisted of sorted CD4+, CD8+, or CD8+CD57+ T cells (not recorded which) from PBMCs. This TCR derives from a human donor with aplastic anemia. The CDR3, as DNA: TGTGCCAGCAGCCAAGTCGACAGGGGGTGTTACGAGCAGTACTTC. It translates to CASSQVDRGCYEQYF.